The clone carrying this T cell receptor beta chain was counted a single time. Its specificity is unknown. Only in-frame clones appear in the TCRdb table, and some are missing; sequencing was by immunoSEQ multiplex PCR. This table has tens of thousands of clones, around 93% appearing once. The data derive from a study of a mutant IDH1 vaccine in newly diagnosed glioma. Study-wide context: Vaccines began 4-6 weeks after radiotherapy alone, or with temozolomide cycles. Patients got radiotherapy, temozolomide, or both beforehand, and most got both.

In germline, CDR1 is SGHVS, CDR2 FNYEAQ. The CDR3 sequence is 11 residues long. Trimming at V came to 5 bases and at J to 7 bases, leaving 2 bases not matched to a gene. As for time point: week 23, last vaccination. Vaccinated patients received 300 ug of mutant IDH1 20-mer peptide per dose, with topical imiquimod. The donor cohort comprised cases of new WHO grade 3 or 4 IDH1-mutant, ATRX-lost astrocytoma. The specimen was PBMCs, collected from a glioma patient whose treatment included an IDH1 peptide vaccine. The sequence was obtained from a man in his forties or fifties with glioma. V usage is TRBV7-6 and J usage is TRBJ2-7; 7 bases fit TRBD2. DNA for the CDR3: TGTGCCAGCAGCCCCGGGGGGGAGCAGTACTTC. Protein sequence: CASSPGGEQYF. Full variable domain (rest looked up from reference TRBV7-6 and TRBJ2-7): GAGVSQSPRYKVTKRGQDVALRCDPISGHVSLYWYRQALGQGPEFLTYFNYEAQQDKSGLPNDRFSAERPEGSISTLTIQRTEQRDSAMYRCASSPGGEQYFGPGTRLTVT.